A single sample gave rise to the 30 T cell receptor beta chains below, sequenced in a study of blood T cell repertoires in COVID-19. Method: immunoSEQ multiplex PCR; TCRdb's copy keeps in-frame clones and lacks some. Among roughly 300,000 clones listed, roughly 93% were seen once. Sequenced input: PBMCs or T cells enriched from blood (not recorded which). The receptors were sampled from a woman aged 40 to 50 with acute COVID-19.

The chain links TRBV21-1 to TRBJ2-1; the D call TRBD2 from the table was never checked on the DNA. TRBV21-1 is reported as a pseudogene. The CDR3 loop spans 18 amino acids. The CDR3 is CASIRGNSGSLFYNEQFF. In nucleotides, the CDR3 is TGTGCCAGCATCCGAGGGAATAGCGGGAGTCTCTTCTACAATGAGCAGTTCTTC.

The chain has TRBV4-1 and TRBJ2-7; weak D call: TRBD2 (6 bases). This CDR3 contains 13 residues. V lost 6 bases and J lost 3, with 12 bases in between. Germline CDR1 reads MGHRA; CDR2 reads YSYEKL. CDR3 protein: CASSQTSYYEQYF. Here the CDR3 DNA reads TGCGCCAGCAGTCAGACTAGTTACTACGAGCAGTACTTC.

The rearrangement uses TRBV7-2 and TRBJ2-2; 8 bases match TRBD1. Germline trimming cut 1 base from V and 0 bases from J; bases unmatched to any gene: 1. Per germline, CDR1 SGHTA and CDR2 FQGNSA. CDR3 length: 16 amino acids. Here the CDR3 reads CASSLVQGANTGELFF. As DNA, the CDR3 is TGTGCCAGCAGCTTAGTACAGGGGGCGAACACCGGGGAGCTGTTTTTT.

The chain employs TRBV4-2 and TRBJ2-2; TRBD2 agrees at 8 bases. V lost 2 bases and J lost 2; bases outside the gene matches: 7. From germline, CDR1 is LGHNA and CDR2 YNFKEQ. The CDR3 is made up of 17 amino acids. CDR3 sequence (DNA): TGTGCCAGCAGCCAAATCGATCTAGCGGGTAACACCGGGGAGCTGTTTTTT. It translates to CASSQIDLAGNTGELFF.

V is TRBV5-8 and J is TRBJ2-4, with unresolved D. V lost 3 bases, J lost 6 bases, and 16 bases lay in between. This CDR3 spans 15 amino acids. Germline V gives CDR1 SGHTS, CDR2 YDEGEE. The CDR3 nucleotides are TGTGCCAGCAGCTCCCACACCATTTCAGTAAACATTCAGTACTTC. It yields the protein CASSSHTISVNIQYF.

The chain combines TRBV3-1 (or the pseudogene TRBV3-2) with TRBJ2-7, with TRBD1 identical over 10 bases. The length of the CDR3 is 14 residues. V was clipped by 5 bases and J by 3 bases; unmatched bases: 4. Germline CDR1 LGHDT, CDR2 YNNKEL (reference sequence). The CDR3 sequence: CASSIRDRGYEQYF. Here the CDR3 DNA reads TGTGCCAGCAGCATCCGGGACAGGGGCTACGAGCAGTACTTC.

The chain recombines TRBV5-1 with TRBJ2-3; 9 nucleotides agree with TRBD1. Germline CDR1 SGHRS, CDR2 YFSETQ. This CDR3 region has 15 residues. J lost 3 bases, V lost 2 bases, and 4 bases had no gene match. The DNA of the CDR3 is TGCGCCAGCAGCTTCGTGGGACAGGGTACAGATACGCAGTATTTT. Translated: CASSFVGQGTDTQYF.

The gene calls are TRBV5-6 and TRBJ2-1; tentatively, D is TRBD1 (5 bases). Trimming stripped 4 bases from V and 0 bases from J, with 14 bases between. The germline V gene encodes CDR1 SGHDT and CDR2 YYEEEE. This CDR3 has 16 residues. The CDR3 protein is CASSPDIPSSYNEQFF. CDR3 DNA sequence: TGTGCCAGCAGCCCGGACATCCCGAGCTCCTACAATGAGCAGTTCTTC.

This clone came up a few times. The J gene is TRBJ2-1, the V gene TRBV4-2; D uncertain. Germline V gives CDR1 LGHNA, CDR2 YNFKEQ. V lost 4 bases to trimming and J lost 0 bases, with 10 bases between them. The CDR3 has 15 residues. The CDR3 coding sequence is TGTGCCAGCAGCCTCGGAGAGAGCTCCTACAATGAGCAGTTCTTC. Its protein is CASSLGESSYNEQFF.

V usage is TRBV2 and J usage is TRBJ1-1; D is perhaps TRBD1 (6 bases). Between the trimmed V and J ends, which lost 2 bases and 6 bases, there was a span of 13 bases. Germline V gene data show CDR1 as SNHLY and CDR2 as FYNNEI. This CDR3 is built from 14 residues. CDR3 sequence: CASSENRAGAEAFF. CDR3 DNA: TGTGCCAGCAGTGAAAACAGGGCAGGGGCTGAAGCTTTCTTT.

This chain uses TRBV4-2 with TRBJ2-4; D may be TRBD1 (7 bases). V lost 1 base and J lost 4, with 17 bases in between. Germline V gene lookup returns CDR1 LGHNA and CDR2 YNFKEQ. The CDR3 runs 17 residues. Here the CDR3 DNA reads TGTGCCAGCAGCCAAGGCCTGGGCGGGACAGTGAAAAACATTCAGTACTTC. Translating gives CASSQGLGGTVKNIQYF.

This rearrangement joins TRBV7-8 to TRBJ2-7; no clear D gene. Trimming took 5 bases from V and 3 from J, leaving 5 bases between them. The CDR3 sequence is 11 residues long. The germline gives CDR1 SGHVS, CDR2 FQNEAQ. This chain's CDR3 is CASSPNYEQYF. CDR3 nucleotides: TGTGCCAGCAGCCCCAACTACGAGCAGTACTTC.

The chain uses TRBV7-2 and TRBJ2-4; a possible D gene is TRBD2 (6 bases). The CDR3 is 15 amino acids. Germline V gene sequence: CDR1 SGHTA, CDR2 FQGNSA. The V gene lost 6 bases and the J gene lost 8 bases, with 20 bases spanning the gap. CDR3 region: CASSYLRDSGDIQYF. CDR3 DNA sequence: TGTGCCAGCAGTTACCTAAGGGACTCCGGGGACATTCAGTACTTC.

In DNA, the CDR3 is TGTGCCTGGGAAGTTGGGGACTTTAGAACTGAAGCTTTCTTT. It codes for CAWEVGDFRTEAFF. The chain has TRBV30 and TRBJ1-1; D might be TRBD1 (5 bases). Germline CDR1 is GTSNPN and CDR2 is SVGIG (reference sequence). CDR3 length: 14 residues. Deletions cut 5 bases from V and 5 bases from J, with 18 bases between.

The chain combines TRBV3-1 (or the pseudogene TRBV3-2) with TRBJ1-2; 7 nucleotides match TRBD1. Germline loops: CDR1 LGHDT, CDR2 YNNKEL (reference sequence). Germline trimming cut 4 bases from V and 2 bases from J; bases unmatched to any gene: 22. The CDR3 length is 20 residues. CDR3 DNA sequence: TGTGCCAGCAGCCCATTTTCGTTCTTTTTTCGTGACAGGGAGAACTATGGCTACACCTTC. Residues: CASSPFSFFFRDRENYGYTF.

The CDR3 protein is CASSQGQGLYNEQFF. Written as DNA, the CDR3 is TGCGCCAGCAGCCAGGGACAGGGCCTCTACAATGAGCAGTTCTTC. J is TRBJ2-1 and V is TRBV4-3; 9 bases align to TRBD1. The CDR3 contains 15 residues. J lost 3 bases, V lost 3 bases, and 3 bases had no gene match. The germline gives CDR1 LGHNA, CDR2 YSLEER.

The chain links TRBV13 to TRBJ1-2; D is possibly TRBD1 (5 bases). In germline, CDR1 is PRHDT, CDR2 FYEKMQ (reference sequence). V was shortened by 5 bases and J by 3 bases, with 16 bases between the two germline ends. CDR3 length: 15 amino acids. CDR3 sequence: CASSITAPRDYGYTF. In nucleotides, the CDR3 is TGTGCCAGCAGCATCACAGCCCCCAGGGACTATGGCTACACCTTC.

V gene TRBV7-2 combines with J gene TRBJ2-7, with 7 bases matching TRBD1. The CDR3 runs 13 residues. Germline assignment: CDR1 SGHTA and CDR2 FQGNSA. V lost 2 bases to trimming and J lost 5 bases; unmatched junction nucleotides: 3. In nucleotides, the CDR3 is TGTGCCAGCAGCTTAAGGGGGCCAAACGAGCAGTACTTC. Translation: CASSLRGPNEQYF.

V gene TRBV2 combines with J gene TRBJ1-6; D perhaps matches TRBD1 (5 bases). The germline V gene encodes CDR1 SNHLY and CDR2 FYNNEI. There are 13 residues in the CDR3. V lost 8 bases, J lost 4 bases, and 9 bases lay in between. For the CDR3, the DNA is TGTGCCAGCGTGGACAAGTATAATTCACCCCTCCACTTT. As protein: CASVDKYNSPLHF. Full variable domain (outside the CDR3, taken from reference TRBV2 and TRBJ1-6): EPEVTQTPSHQVTQMGQEVILRCVPISNHLYFYWYRQILGQKVEFLVSFYNNEISEKSEIFDDQFSVERPDGSNFTLKIRSTKLEDSAMYFCASVDKYNSPLHFGNGTRLTVT.

The chain carries TRBV29-1 and TRBJ2-3; weak D call: TRBD2 (5 bases). V gave up 3 bases and J gave up 4 bases, with 11 bases separating them. The CDR3 covers 13 residues. CDR1 and CDR2 (germline): SQVTM, ANQGSEA. Written as DNA, the CDR3 is TGCAGCGTTGACCGGGATTACTCAGATACGCAGTATTTT. This translates into CSVDRDYSDTQYF.

The V gene is TRBV12-5, the J gene TRBJ2-7; TRBD2 agrees at 13 bases. CDR3 length: 15 amino acids. V gave up 5 bases and J gave up 2 bases; unmatched junction bases: 3. Germline CDR1 and CDR2: LGHNT and FRNRAP. The DNA for the CDR3 is TGTGCTAGTGGTAGGGGACTAGCGGGACCCTACGAGCAGTACTTC. Its protein is CASGRGLAGPYEQYF.

The rearrangement uses TRBV7-2 and TRBJ2-1; 8 nucleotides align to TRBD2. Germline V gene data show CDR1 as SGHTA and CDR2 as FQGNSA. The trim removed 5 bases at V and 7 bases at J, leaving 16 bases unmatched. The CDR3 spans 17 residues. The CDR3 loop is CASSPGPAGAGGNEQFF. CDR3 bases: TGTGCCAGCAGCCCTGGCCCAGCGGGGGCCGGGGGGAATGAGCAGTTCTTC.

The CDR3 DNA reads as TGCGCCAGCAGAGGGACTACCTTCCAAGAGACCCAGTACTTC. This codes for CASRGTTFQETQYF. The chain combines TRBV5-1 with TRBJ2-5; 7 nucleotides agree with TRBD2. Germline assignment: CDR1 SGHRS and CDR2 YFSETQ. V lost 5 bases and J lost 1; bases outside the gene matches: 5. This CDR3 has 14 amino acids. Based on the CDR3 plus reference TRBV5-1 and TRBJ2-5, the full variable domain is KAGVTQTPRYLIKTRGQQVTLSCSPISGHRSVSWYQQTPGQGLQFLFEYFSETQRNKGNFPGRFSGRQFSNSRSEMNVSTLELGDSALYLCASRGTTFQETQYFGPGTRLLVL.

The V gene is TRBV2, the J gene TRBJ1-6; D uncertain. V shed 4 bases and J shed 7 bases, with 8 bases lying between them. The CDR3 runs 13 residues. Looked up from germline, CDR1 is SNHLY and CDR2 is FYNNEI. CDR3 coding DNA: TGTGCCAGCAGTGGAGAGACAAATTCACCCCTCCACTTT. This sequence encodes CASSGETNSPLHF.

This chain connects TRBV7-9 to TRBJ2-7, with 11 bases that match TRBD2. This CDR3 has 17 amino acids. Germline CDR1 and CDR2: SEHNR and FQNEAQ (reference sequence). V lost 1 base to trimming and J lost 4 bases; unmatched junction nucleotides: 9. The CDR3 sequence: CASSLVLAGGRGYEQYF. The DNA of the CDR3 is TGTGCCAGCAGCTTAGTCCTAGCGGGAGGCAGGGGTTACGAGCAGTACTTC.

The chain employs TRBV5-1 and TRBJ2-1; TRBD2 agrees at 10 bases. J was trimmed by 7 bases and V by 0 bases; bases with no gene match: 4. The CDR3 runs to 15 residues. Germline CDR1 reads SGHRS; CDR2 reads YFSETQ. The CDR3 DNA is TGCGCCAGCAGCTTGGCAGCGGGGGGGCCGAATGAGCAGTTCTTC. It codes for CASSLAAGGPNEQFF.

The genes are TRBV7-7 and TRBJ2-1, with D perhaps TRBD1 (5 bases). The CDR3 runs 12 residues. The V gene lost 6 bases and the J gene lost 7 bases, with 10 bases spanning the gap. Per the germline V gene, CDR1 is SSHAT and CDR2 is FNYEAQ (reference sequence). The CDR3 region is CASSPQGNEQFF. CDR3 bases: TGTGCCAGCAGTCCTCAGGGTAATGAGCAGTTCTTC.

The chain couples TRBV20-1 to TRBJ1-1; D is possibly TRBD1 (6 bases). Germline V gene sequence: CDR1 DFQATT, CDR2 SNEGSKA (reference sequence). Trimming took 3 bases from V and 7 from J, leaving 18 bases between them. CDR3 size: 14 residues. The CDR3 bases are TGCAGTGCTAGTTGGGCAGGGGCGTCGAATGAAGCTTTCTTT. This translates into CSASWAGASNEAFF.

The rearrangement links TRBV29-1 to TRBJ2-1, with 7 positions matching TRBD1. The V gene end was trimmed by 1 base and the J gene end by 0 bases; junction bases not matched to a gene: 6. The CDR3 is made up of 16 amino acids. Germline V gene sequence: CDR1 SQVTM, CDR2 ANQGSEA. The CDR3 region is CSVEGWDRSSYNEQFF. CDR3 bases: TGCAGCGTTGAAGGGTGGGACAGAAGCTCCTACAATGAGCAGTTCTTC.

The chain joins TRBV24-1 to TRBJ2-2; the D gene is possibly TRBD1 (6 bases). Germline assignment: CDR1 KGHDR and CDR2 SFDVKD. Trimming shortened V by 10 bases and J by 6 bases, and 20 bases separated the two germline ends. The CDR3 has 15 amino acids. The CDR3 DNA is TGTGCCACGAGTTACGGGACACCAAGAGCCGGGGAGCTGTTTTTT. Encoded protein: CATSYGTPRAGELFF.